The clone carrying this TCR beta chain was found many times. Antigen: not known. The sample is drawn from a study of early T cells in non-severe SARS-CoV-2 infection. General study findings and limits: Matching with VDJdb favored anti-spike CD8 responses (missing private and CD4 specificities).

The TCR library protocol attached unique molecular identifiers to the individual cDNA molecules. In TCRdb, the 5' RACE reads were re-called with MiXCR into one record per CDR3 protein. The repertoire consists of roughly 60,000 distinct CDR3 sequences, with around 5.6% occurring once and the leading ten covering roughly 6.4%. Germline CDR1 and CDR2: SQVTM and ANQGSEA. The CDR3 totals 12 residues. The J segment lost 4 bases and the V segment lost 7 bases, leaving 6 bases of the junction unmatched. The chain is built from TRBV29-1 and TRBJ2-5; 7 bases are shared with TRBD2. The sample consisted of whole blood. The sequence came from an adult who was a healthcare worker with PCR-confirmed SARS-CoV-2 infection or an uninfected control (not recorded which). The CDR3: CSAGRGGETQYF. CDR3 nucleotides: TGCAGCGCGGGGAGGGGTGGAGAGACCCAGTACTTC.